This entry lists 23 T cell receptor beta chains sequenced from one sample in a study of cytomegalovirus exposure and HLA in healthy donors. PCR employed 60 Vbeta and 13 Jbeta primers. The protocol was immunoSEQ multiplex PCR, while the TCRdb copy is restricted to in-frame clones and leaves out a portion. The sample includes 210,000 or so clones, 77% of them seen just once. The sequenced material came from PBMCs. These receptor sequences come from a woman aged 25 to 39 in good health and CMV-seropositive.

This clone was observed at least ten times. The chain links TRBV7-2 to TRBJ1-3; D is possibly TRBD1 (6 bases). The germline V gene encodes CDR1 SGHTA and CDR2 FQGNSA. The CDR3 has 14 amino acids. V lost 5 bases, J lost 1 base, and 9 bases lay in between. Here the CDR3 DNA reads TGTGCCAGCAGCCCCCAGGGGTCTGGAAACACCATATATTTT. Translating it yields CASSPQGSGNTIYF.

The chain couples TRBV9 to TRBJ1-5; TRBD1 matches at 7 bases. Germline assignment: CDR1 SGDLS and CDR2 YYNGEE. V shed 4 bases, J shed 2 bases, and the junction held 12 bases outside the gene matches. The CDR3 consists of 17 residues. CDR3 bases: TGTGCCAGCAGCTCGAAGGAGGGGACAGTGGGCAATCAGCCCCAGCATTTT. Amino acids: CASSSKEGTVGNQPQHF.

The J gene is TRBJ1-2, the V gene TRBV28; the match to TRBD1 covers 10 bases. Germline V CDR1 and CDR2: MDHEN, SYDVKM. The ends lost 8 bases at V and 3 bases at J; junction bases unmatched: 6. The CDR3 covers 14 residues. The CDR3 is CASRRQGAYYGYTF. DNA of the CDR3: TGTGCCAGCCGCCGACAGGGGGCATACTATGGCTACACCTTC.

The chain combines TRBV7-9 with TRBJ2-3; D perhaps matches TRBD2 (5 bases). The CDR3 totals 15 residues. Germline lookup yields CDR1 SEHNR and CDR2 FQNEAQ (reference sequence). Trimming cost V 5 bases and J 2 bases, with 14 bases left between them. The CDR3 here is CASSLGLGDTDTQYF. CDR3 DNA: TGTGCCAGCAGCCTGGGCCTCGGGGACACAGATACGCAGTATTTT.

The V gene is TRBV18, the J gene TRBJ2-3, with D possibly being TRBD2 (5 bases). Germline CDR1 reads KGHSH; CDR2 reads LQKENI. Trimming left V 6 bases short and J 2 bases short, with 15 bases between. CDR3 length: 15 amino acids. DNA of the CDR3: TGTGCCAGCTCTCCCGGGAACAGTTACACAGATACGCAGTATTTT. It yields the protein CASSPGNSYTDTQYF.

This clone was counted between two and nine times. The chain combines TRBV28 with TRBJ2-2, with TRBD2 identical over 14 bases. The CDR3 is 16 amino acids. Germline CDR1 MDHEN, CDR2 SYDVKM. The J segment lost 4 bases and the V segment lost 7 bases, leaving 5 bases of the junction unmatched. For the CDR3, the DNA is TGTGCCAGCATGACTAGCGGGAGGGCCGGCACCGGGGAGCTGTTTTTT. Amino acid sequence: CASMTSGRAGTGELFF.

The chain has TRBV20-1 and TRBJ2-1; D unclear. The CDR3 has 11 amino acids. With 3 bases removed from V and 8 bases from J, the gap between germline ends came to 8 bases. Looked up from germline, CDR1 is DFQATT and CDR2 is SNEGSKA (reference sequence). The CDR3 loop is CSASRSDEQFF. CDR3 sequence (DNA): TGCAGTGCTAGCAGGTCCGATGAGCAGTTCTTC.

This chain connects TRBV5-4 to TRBJ2-6, with unresolved D. V was cut by 0 bases and J by 1 base, with 8 bases left in between. This CDR3 contains 16 residues. Germline V gives CDR1 SGHNT, CDR2 YYREEE (reference sequence). The chain's CDR3 is CASSLVLQSGANVLTF. DNA of the CDR3: TGTGCCAGCAGCTTGGTTCTCCAGTCTGGGGCCAACGTCCTGACTTTC.

Written as DNA, the CDR3 is TGTGCCTGGAGAGAATGGTCCAGGGTTAATGAAAAACTGTTTTTT. Amino acids: CAWREWSRVNEKLFF. The chain combines TRBV30 with TRBJ1-4; a possible D gene is TRBD1 (5 bases). CDR3 length: 15 amino acids. Germline CDR1 and CDR2: GTSNPN and SVGIG (reference sequence). Trimming shortened V by 3 bases and J by 4 bases, and 15 bases separated the two germline ends. Combining the CDR3 with reference TRBV30 and TRBJ1-4 gives the whole variable domain SQTIHQWPATLVQPVGSPLSLECTVEGTSNPNLYWYRQAAGRGLQLLFYSVGIGQISSEVPQNLSASRPQDRQFILSSKKLLLSDSGFYLCAWREWSRVNEKLFFGSGTQLSVL.

The rearrangement uses TRBV30 and TRBJ2-5; 9 bases match TRBD1. The V segment lost 0 bases and the J segment 4 bases; nucleotides outside the gene matches: 3. This CDR3 comprises 14 residues. The germline CDR1 and CDR2 sequences are GTSNPN and SVGIG (reference sequence). CDR3: CAWSVQGAVETQYF. CDR3 DNA: TGTGCCTGGAGTGTACAGGGGGCTGTAGAGACCCAGTACTTC.

This clone showed up just once. The chain joins TRBV9 to TRBJ2-3; D is perhaps TRBD2 (6 bases). V was clipped by 4 bases and J by 4 bases, with 19 bases between them. Germline V gene lookup returns CDR1 SGDLS and CDR2 YYNGEE. The CDR3 loop spans 16 amino acids. DNA of the CDR3: TGTGCCAGCAGCCGGGGTAGCGGTCAGGTTGCAGATACGCAGTATTTT. Translating it yields CASSRGSGQVADTQYF.

The chain links TRBV30 to TRBJ1-1; 7 positions agree with TRBD1. The junction had 7 bases not matched to a gene; V was cut back by 0 bases and J by 0 bases. CDR1 and CDR2 (germline): GTSNPN, SVGIG (reference sequence). The CDR3 is 16 amino acids. CDR3 amino acids: CAWSVLRGSLNTEAFF. CDR3 DNA: TGTGCCTGGAGTGTCCTCAGGGGGTCGTTGAACACTGAAGCTTTCTTT. Variable domain in full (rest from reference TRBV30 and TRBJ1-1): SQTIHQWPATLVQPVGSPLSLECTVEGTSNPNLYWYRQAAGRGLQLLFYSVGIGQISSEVPQNLSASRPQDRQFILSSKKLLLSDSGFYLCAWSVLRGSLNTEAFFGQGTRLTVV.

The chain combines TRBV6-5 with TRBJ2-7; 13 positions match TRBD2. CDR1 is MNHEY and CDR2 is SVGAGI in the germline V gene. V lost 4 bases and J lost 6; bases outside the gene matches: 6. CDR3 length equals 15 residues. DNA for the CDR3: TGTGCCAGCAGTTCCCCCGGGACTAGCGGGATCGAGCAGTACTTC. This gives the protein CASSSPGTSGIEQYF.

CDR3 sequence (DNA): TGTGCCAGCGGCAGACAGGGGGCTAACACCGGGGAGCTGTTTTTT. Translation: CASGRQGANTGELFF. The genes are TRBV25-1 and TRBJ2-2, with 10 positions matching TRBD1. Germline CDR1 is MGHDK and CDR2 is SYGVNS. V was pared by 8 bases and J by 2 bases, with 5 bases of the junction left unmatched. CDR3 length: 15 amino acids.

This chain uses TRBV7-3 with TRBJ2-2; D gene ambiguous. V lost 2 bases, J lost 4 bases, and 11 bases lay in between. The CDR3 runs 15 residues. Looked up from germline, CDR1 is SGHTA and CDR2 is FQGTGA. In DNA form, the CDR3 reads TGTGCCAGCAGCTTACAAGCAGGTTTCACCGGGGAGCTGTTTTTT. Amino acids: CASSLQAGFTGELFF.

Only a few counts were recorded for this clone. The chain joins TRBV5-3 to TRBJ2-5; tentative D call: TRBD2 (5 bases). TRBV5-3 is designated an ORF whose function remains uncertain. This CDR3 contains 14 residues. V gave up 0 bases and J gave up 0 bases, with 6 bases separating them. This CDR3 is CARSLETNQETQYF. For the CDR3, the DNA is TGTGCCAGAAGCTTGGAGACTAACCAAGAGACCCAGTACTTC.

The chain uses TRBV29-1 and TRBJ1-2; the match to TRBD1 covers 7 bases. The germline V gene encodes CDR1 SQVTM and CDR2 ANQGSEA. After removal of 1 base from V and 6 bases from J, the junction contained 5 bases not matched to a gene. The CDR3 totals 13 residues. CDR3 amino acids: CSVEAWDRNGYTF. Here the CDR3 DNA reads TGCAGCGTTGAAGCCTGGGACAGAAATGGCTACACCTTC. The whole variable domain, remainder taken from reference TRBV29-1 and TRBJ1-2, is SAVISQKPSRDICQRGTSLTIQCQVDSQVTMMFWYRQQPGQSLTLIATANQGSEATYESGFVIDKFPISRPNLTFSTLTVSNMSPEDSSIYLCSVEAWDRNGYTFGSGTRLTVV.

This clone appeared once. The gene calls are TRBV28 and TRBJ1-1, with 7 bases fitting TRBD1. After removal of 3 bases from V and 0 bases from J, the junction contained 10 bases not matched to a gene. The germline gives CDR1 MDHEN, CDR2 SYDVKM. The CDR3 runs 17 residues. The CDR3 is CASSFSPRDSMNTEAFF. CDR3 nucleotide sequence: TGTGCCAGCAGTTTCTCTCCCCGGGACAGCATGAACACTGAAGCTTTCTTT.

V usage is TRBV19 and J usage is TRBJ2-1, with D perhaps TRBD2 (6 bases). V lost 5 bases and J lost 0, with 14 bases in between. The CDR3 covers 16 residues. Germline CDR1 is LNHDA and CDR2 is SQIVND (reference sequence). CDR3 DNA sequence: TGTGCCAGTAGTTGGCCGGGAGAGAGCTCCTACAATGAGCAGTTCTTC. Translating it yields CASSWPGESSYNEQFF.

CDR3 in DNA: TGCGCCAGCAGCTTGAGCGGTTACGAGCAGTACTTC. It encodes CASSLSGYEQYF. V and J are TRBV5-1 and TRBJ2-5, with TRBD2 as a possible D gene (5 bases). The tail of the sequence fits TRBJ2-7 better, so the J call may be wrong. Looked up from germline, CDR1 is SGHRS and CDR2 is YFSETQ. The CDR3 contains 12 residues.

V is TRBV7-9 and J is TRBJ1-1; D perhaps matches TRBD1 (5 bases). Trimming shortened V by 4 bases and J by 2 bases, and 17 bases separated the two germline ends. The CDR3 is made up of 16 amino acids. CDR1 SEHNR and CDR2 FQNEAQ come from the germline V gene (reference sequence). This CDR3 is CASSSRSAGNNTEAFF. DNA of the CDR3: TGTGCCAGCAGCTCCCGGAGTGCAGGGAATAACACTGAAGCTTTCTTT.

V gene TRBV27 combines with J gene TRBJ2-3; 11 positions agree with TRBD2. Germline assignment: CDR1 MNHEY and CDR2 SMNVEV (reference sequence). CDR3 length: 16 amino acids. Trimming removed 4 bases from V and 1 base from J; junction bases left unmatched: 4. The CDR3 spells CASSSRLAGRTDTQYF. The CDR3 DNA sequence: TGTGCCAGCAGTTCCAGACTAGCGGGGCGCACAGATACGCAGTATTTT.

The chain combines TRBV5-1 with TRBJ1-1, with 7 bases lining up with TRBD1. V was pared by 8 bases and J by 3 bases, with 7 bases of the junction left unmatched. Per germline, CDR1 SGHRS and CDR2 YFSETQ. There are 13 residues in the CDR3. This CDR3 is CASRQGDDTEAFF. The CDR3 DNA sequence: TGCGCCAGTAGACAGGGTGATGACACTGAAGCTTTCTTT.